These 10 T cell receptor beta chains came from one sample sequenced in a study of CD8 T cells in Susac syndrome (dated by TCRdb to the late 2010s). Libraries came from the immunoSEQ multiplex PCR assay. RNA was extracted using the RNeasy kit, and 0.5 to 1 microgram was reverse transcribed with random hexamers. TCRdb reprocessed the public reads (quality trimming at Q25 with fastp, clone calling with MiXCR) and kept in-frame beta chains. Rows with one shared CDR3 protein collapse into an entry with the most common genes and DNA. This sample lists around 300,000 distinct CDR3 sequences; approximately 89% were detected once. The ten largest clones add up to roughly 0.2% of the sample. The sequenced sample consisted of CD8+ T cells from PBMCs. These receptors all stem from a human donor with multiple sclerosis.

Of note for this clonotype: The germline gene is not matched at one end of the junction; a read error may be the cause. The genes are TRBV6-1 and TRBJ1-5; perhaps TRBD1 as D (6 bases). This CDR3 contains 15 residues. The V gene's germline CDR1 is MNHNS and CDR2 SASEGT. The CDR3 nucleotides are TGTGTCAGCAGTGAGACGGGACAACCCTCTCAGCCCCAGCATTTT. This codes for CVSSETGQPSQPQHF.

The chain couples TRBV3-1 to TRBJ2-2; D is possibly TRBD2 (5 bases). Looked up from germline, CDR1 is LGHDT and CDR2 is YNNKEL (reference sequence). The ends were cut back, 1 base at V and 2 bases at J, with 8 bases in the middle. This CDR3 is built from 15 residues. As DNA, the CDR3 is TGTGCCAGCAGCCAAGGGGAGCTCAACACCGGGGAGCTGTTTTTT. It specifies CASSQGELNTGELFF.

This chain joins TRBV5-1 and TRBJ2-1; 9 nucleotides match TRBD1. Losses at the gene ends were 2 bases for V and 8 bases for J; bases not matched to a gene: 8. This CDR3 is 15 amino acids long. The germline V gene has CDR1 SGHRS and CDR2 YFSETQ. The CDR3 sequence is CASSFRDRENDEQFF. CDR3 bases: TGCGCCAGCAGCTTCCGGGACAGGGAAAACGATGAGCAGTTCTTC.

The rearrangement uses TRBV24-1 and TRBJ2-1, with 11 bases identical to TRBD2. Trimming cost V 6 bases and J 8 bases; bases outside gene matches: 5. Germline assignment: CDR1 KGHDR and CDR2 SFDVKD. The CDR3 totals 14 residues. DNA of the CDR3: TGTGCCACCAGTATAACTAGCGGGAGTGATGAGCAGTTCTTC. Residues: CATSITSGSDEQFF.

This clonotype is a singleton in its sample. The rearrangement links TRBV28 to TRBJ2-3, with 12 bases that match TRBD2. The V segment lost 6 bases and the J segment 7 bases; nucleotides outside the gene matches: 11. The CDR3 consists of 16 residues. Germline values: CDR1 MDHEN, CDR2 SYDVKM. The CDR3 DNA reads as TGTGCCAGCAGCCCAACTAGCGGGAGGCCTCGGAATACGCAGTATTTT. It codes for CASSPTSGRPRNTQYF.

This clonotype was picked up one time. The genes are TRBV30 and TRBJ2-2; a possible D gene is TRBD2 (5 bases). CDR3 length equals 14 residues. Germline values: CDR1 GTSNPN, CDR2 SVGIG (reference sequence). The ends were cut back, 4 bases at V and 3 bases at J, with 12 bases in the middle. CDR3 amino acids: CAWKGRGYTGELFF. The CDR3 coding sequence is TGTGCCTGGAAGGGTCGGGGTTACACCGGGGAGCTGTTTTTT.

The V and J genes are TRBV6-2 or TRBV6-3 and TRBJ2-1; 15 bases map to TRBD2. The CDR3 spans 16 residues. Trimming removed 5 bases from V and 9 bases from J; junction bases left unmatched: 8. Germline CDR1 is MNHEY and CDR2 is SVGEGT. The CDR3 bases are TGTGCCAGCAGTCACCTAGGACTAGCGGGAGGGCCTGAGCAGTTCTTC. As protein: CASSHLGLAGGPEQFF.

This sequence joins TRBV9 and TRBJ1-2, with TRBD1 matching over 8 bases. CDR1 SGDLS and CDR2 YYNGEE come from the germline V gene. V shed 4 bases, J shed 4 bases, and the junction held 3 bases outside the gene matches. The CDR3 spans 13 residues. The CDR3 sequence is CASSTGQAYGYTF. The DNA of the CDR3 is TGTGCCAGCAGCACGGGACAGGCCTATGGCTACACCTTC.

The gene calls are TRBV10-3 and TRBJ2-7; D is undetermined. The germline V gene has CDR1 ENHRY and CDR2 SYGVKD. The CDR3 is made up of 13 amino acids. Trimming pared 2 bases from V and 2 bases from J, leaving 7 bases between. The CDR3 bases are TGTGCCATCAGTGAGGGGTTAACCTACGAGCAGTACTTC. Residues: CAISEGLTYEQYF.

This clonotype has a single count. V usage is TRBV28 and J usage is TRBJ2-7; 7 nucleotides line up with TRBD2. Germline trimming cut 7 bases from V and 9 bases from J; bases unmatched to any gene: 18. This CDR3 is built from 15 residues. Germline CDR1 is MDHEN and CDR2 is SYDVKM. The CDR3: CASIPTGGGLFGQYF. The CDR3 bases are TGTGCCAGCATCCCTACGGGGGGAGGTCTCTTTGGGCAGTACTTC.